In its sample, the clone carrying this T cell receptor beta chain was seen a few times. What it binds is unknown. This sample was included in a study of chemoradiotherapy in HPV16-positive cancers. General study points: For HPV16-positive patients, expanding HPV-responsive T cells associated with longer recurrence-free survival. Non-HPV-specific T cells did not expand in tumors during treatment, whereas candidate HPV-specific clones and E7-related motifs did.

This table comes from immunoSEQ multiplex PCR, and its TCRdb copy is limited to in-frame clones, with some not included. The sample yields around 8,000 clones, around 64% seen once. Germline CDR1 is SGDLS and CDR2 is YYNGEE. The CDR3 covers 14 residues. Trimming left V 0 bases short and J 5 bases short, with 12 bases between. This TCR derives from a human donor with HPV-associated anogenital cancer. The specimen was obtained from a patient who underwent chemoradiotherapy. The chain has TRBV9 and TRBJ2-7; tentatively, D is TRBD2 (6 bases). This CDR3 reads CASSVVGGSDEQYF. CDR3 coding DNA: TGTGCCAGCAGCGTAGTGGGGGGTTCGGACGAGCAGTACTTC.